This T cell receptor beta chain was retrieved from a study of immune characterization of retroperitoneal liposarcoma. This clonotype has only one observation. MiXCR, run by TCRdb on the PCR reads, gives a single entry per CDR3 protein. The sample has around 19,000 distinct CDR3 sequences, 37% seen once. V was clipped by 4 bases and J by 3 bases; unmatched bases: 7. This CDR3 is built from 16 residues. Germline-derived CDR1 and CDR2 are SGHRS and YFSETQ. The receptor was isolated from a male donor with retroperitoneal liposarcoma. V usage is TRBV5-1 and J usage is TRBJ2-2; 9 nucleotides line up with TRBD2. Sequencing used blood. CDR3 region: CASSPGGLAYTGELFF. In nucleotides, the CDR3 is TGCGCCAGCAGCCCAGGGGGACTAGCCTACACCGGGGAGCTGTTTTTT.